Listed below are T cell receptor beta chains from one sample, sequenced in a study of blood T cell repertoires in COVID-19. Using immunoSEQ multiplex PCR, the repertoire was profiled, and TCRdb retains in-frame clones only, with some absent. The table lists about 260,000 clones, approximately 86% of them singletons, with about 2.1% in the top ten. Input material: peripheral blood. These TCRs come from a man under 40 with active or convalescent COVID-19. Both conserved end residues are trimmed from each CDR3.

CDR3 protein | J gene | V gene
ASSPTVDSYNEQF | TRBJ2-1 | TRBV7-8
ASSQDWDRGGYWANEQF | TRBJ2-1 | TRBV14
ASTSSQDSRTGELF | TRBJ2-2 | TRBV5-5
ASTSLLFAF | TRBJ1-1 | TRBV19
ASSMIGATGELF | TRBJ2-2 | TRBV19
ASSSLGQLNYGYT | TRBJ1-2 | TRBV19
ATSDPATDTQY | TRBJ2-3 | TRBV24-1
ASSEGTSGSWSHEQF | TRBJ2-1 | TRBV19
ARSHQGLGNSPLH | TRBJ1-6 | TRBV5-3
AISGGETQY | TRBJ2-5 | TRBV10-3
ACRDSLMGQF | TRBJ2-1 | TRBV6-6
ASSPGGSGEETQY | TRBJ2-5 | TRBV5-1
ASRDGQGGRDTQY | TRBJ2-3 | TRBV19
ASSLRGYEQY | TRBJ2-7 | TRBV5-5
ASSNLAGSYNEQF | TRBJ2-1 | TRBV6-5
ASSRQEGRGGTGELF | TRBJ2-2 | TRBV3-1/TRBV3-2
ASSYEPSEGTDTQY | TRBJ2-3 | TRBV6-5
ASSLLAGGPSTDTQY | TRBJ2-3 | TRBV5-1
ASSRGKFGVSRFEQY | TRBJ2-7 | TRBV11-2
AAGTALSYEQY | TRBJ2-7 | TRBV10-3
ASSSGTRNQPQH | TRBJ1-5 | TRBV7-9
ASSFMEEATNYGYT | TRBJ1-2 | TRBV5-1
ASSQDPAGGYEQY | TRBJ2-7 | TRBV4-3
AISDSWSSYEQY | TRBJ2-7 | TRBV10-3
ASSYSRGSNQPQH | TRBJ1-5 | TRBV6-5
ASSLWGTGSNYGYT | TRBJ1-2 | TRBV11-2
ASSPLDPGGNSPLH | TRBJ1-6 | TRBV18
ASSVSGQGGGYT | TRBJ1-2 | TRBV9
ASSVDQTNYGYT | TRBJ1-2 | TRBV9
ASSPVGTSGYYEQY | TRBJ2-7 | TRBV5-5
ASSPPGNTEAF | TRBJ1-1 | TRBV18
ASRFSGLYTGELF | TRBJ2-2 | TRBV6-5
ASSLEAGSTDTQY | TRBJ2-3 | TRBV5-4
ASSFSNTEAF | TRBJ1-1 | TRBV12-3/TRBV12-4
ASSYLSSRGSYNEQF | TRBJ2-1 | TRBV3-1/TRBV3-2
ASKQGGDWTQY | TRBJ2-3 | TRBV19
ASSQQENIKPQH | TRBJ1-5 | TRBV6-6
ASSNLLAQH | TRBJ1-5 | TRBV19